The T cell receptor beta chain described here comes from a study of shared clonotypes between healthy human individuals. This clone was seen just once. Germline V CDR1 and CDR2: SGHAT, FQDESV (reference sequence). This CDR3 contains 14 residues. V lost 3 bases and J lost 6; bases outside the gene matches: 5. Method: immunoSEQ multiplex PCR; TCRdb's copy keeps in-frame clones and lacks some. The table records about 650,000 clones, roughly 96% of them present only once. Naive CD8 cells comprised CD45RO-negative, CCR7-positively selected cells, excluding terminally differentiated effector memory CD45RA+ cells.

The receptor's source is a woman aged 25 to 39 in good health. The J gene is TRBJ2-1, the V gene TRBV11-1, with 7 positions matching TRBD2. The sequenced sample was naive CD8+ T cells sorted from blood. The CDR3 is CASSLSGLPNEQFF. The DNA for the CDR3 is TGTGCCAGCAGCTTGTCGGGACTACCCAATGAGCAGTTCTTC. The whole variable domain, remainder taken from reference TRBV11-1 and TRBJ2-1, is EAEVAQSPRYKITEKSQAVAFWCDPISGHATLYWYRQILGQGPELLVQFQDESVVDDSQLPKDRFSAERLKGVDSTLKIQPAELGDSAMYLCASSLSGLPNEQFFGPGTRLTVL.